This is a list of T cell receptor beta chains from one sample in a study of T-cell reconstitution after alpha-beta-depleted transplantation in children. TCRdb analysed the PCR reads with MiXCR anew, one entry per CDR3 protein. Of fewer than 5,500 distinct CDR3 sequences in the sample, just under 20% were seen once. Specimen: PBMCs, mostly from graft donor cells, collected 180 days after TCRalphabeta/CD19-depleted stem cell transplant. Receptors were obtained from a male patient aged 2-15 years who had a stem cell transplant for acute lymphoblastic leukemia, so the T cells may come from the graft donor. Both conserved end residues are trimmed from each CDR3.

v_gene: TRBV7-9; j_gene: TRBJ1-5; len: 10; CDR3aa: ASSLPDRPQH
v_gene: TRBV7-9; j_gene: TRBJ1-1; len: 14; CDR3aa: ASSSGWGQGNTEAF
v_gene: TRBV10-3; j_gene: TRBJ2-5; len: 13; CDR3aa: AISESTSRRETQY
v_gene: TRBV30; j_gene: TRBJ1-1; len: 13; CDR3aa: AWSGSPWTNTEAF
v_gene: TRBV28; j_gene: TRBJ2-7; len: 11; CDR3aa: AMGPGVRGEQY
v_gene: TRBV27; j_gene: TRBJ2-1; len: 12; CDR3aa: ASSLGTSINEQF
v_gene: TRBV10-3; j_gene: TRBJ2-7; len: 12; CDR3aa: ANAGTESSYEQY
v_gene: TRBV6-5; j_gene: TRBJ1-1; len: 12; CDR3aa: ASSWDSGNTEAF
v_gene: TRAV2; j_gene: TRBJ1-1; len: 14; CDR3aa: AGSRDRLIWDTEAF
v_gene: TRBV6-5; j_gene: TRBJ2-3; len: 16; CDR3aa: ASSYAVGTGAITDTQY
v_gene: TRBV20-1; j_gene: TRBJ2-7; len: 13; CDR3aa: SARGIDDGVYEQY
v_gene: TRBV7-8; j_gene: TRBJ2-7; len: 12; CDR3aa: ASRSLAGTYEQY
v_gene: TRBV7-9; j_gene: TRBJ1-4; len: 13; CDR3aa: ASSPQGQGNEKLF
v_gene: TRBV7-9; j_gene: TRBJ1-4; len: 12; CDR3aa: ASSFTGTAEKLF
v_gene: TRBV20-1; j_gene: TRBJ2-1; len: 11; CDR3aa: SAGRDTYNEQF
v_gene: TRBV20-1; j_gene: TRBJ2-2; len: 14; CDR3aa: SARAAREGDTGELF
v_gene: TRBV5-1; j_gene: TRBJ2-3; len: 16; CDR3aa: ASSFSSGRASGTDTQY
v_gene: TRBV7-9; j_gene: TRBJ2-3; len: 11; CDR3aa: ASSLAPADTQY
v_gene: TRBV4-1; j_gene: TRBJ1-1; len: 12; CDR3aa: ASSQGEWFTEAF
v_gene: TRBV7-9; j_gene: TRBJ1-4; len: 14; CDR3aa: ASSDRTGITNEKLF
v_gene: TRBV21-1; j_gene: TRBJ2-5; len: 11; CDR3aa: ASSRPVGETQY
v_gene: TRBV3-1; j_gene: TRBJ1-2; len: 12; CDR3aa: ASSQGDQANGYT
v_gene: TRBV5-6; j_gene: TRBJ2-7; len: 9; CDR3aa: ASTGRYEQY
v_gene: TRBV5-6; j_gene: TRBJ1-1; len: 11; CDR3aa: ASSLDVNTEAF
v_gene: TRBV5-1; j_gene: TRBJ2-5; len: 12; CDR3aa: ASSFRDMKQTQY
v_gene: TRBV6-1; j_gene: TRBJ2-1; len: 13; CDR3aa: ASREPGLAYNEQF
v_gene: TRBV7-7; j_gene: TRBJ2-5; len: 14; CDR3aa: ASSSPLDRGQETQY
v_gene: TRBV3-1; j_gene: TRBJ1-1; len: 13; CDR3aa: ASSQGTAMNTEAF
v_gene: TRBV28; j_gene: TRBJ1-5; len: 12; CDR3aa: ASNRPGRNQPQH
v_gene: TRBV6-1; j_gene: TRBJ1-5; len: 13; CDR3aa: ASSEWGPYYQPQH
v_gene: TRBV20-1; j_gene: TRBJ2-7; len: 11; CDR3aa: SAAHRTLYEQY
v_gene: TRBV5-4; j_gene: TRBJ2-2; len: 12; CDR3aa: ASSPGLPSGELF
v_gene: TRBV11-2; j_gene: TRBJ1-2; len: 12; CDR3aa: ASSPRGQEHGYT
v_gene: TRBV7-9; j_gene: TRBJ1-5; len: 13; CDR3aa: ASSLDGYSNQPQH
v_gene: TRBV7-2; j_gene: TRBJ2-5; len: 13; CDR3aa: ASSSASGSGETQY
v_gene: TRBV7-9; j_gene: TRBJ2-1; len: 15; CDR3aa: ASSLWWAGGPYNEQF
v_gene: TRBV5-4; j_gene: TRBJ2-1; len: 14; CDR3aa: ASSLSRVGSYNEQF
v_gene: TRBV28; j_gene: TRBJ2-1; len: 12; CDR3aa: ASSIGAPYNEQF